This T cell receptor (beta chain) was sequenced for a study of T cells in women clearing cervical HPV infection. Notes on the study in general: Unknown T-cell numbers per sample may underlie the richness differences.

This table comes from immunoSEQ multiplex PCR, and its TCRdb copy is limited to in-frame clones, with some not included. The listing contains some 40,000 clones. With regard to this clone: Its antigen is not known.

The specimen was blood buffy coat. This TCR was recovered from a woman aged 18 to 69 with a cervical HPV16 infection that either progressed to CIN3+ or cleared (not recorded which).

CDR3 amino acids: CASSLATSGGGVREQYF. The sequenced CDR3 bases are TGCGCCAGCAGCTTGGCGACTAGCGGGGGGGGCGTACGCGAG. The V and J genes are TRBV5-1 and TRBJ2-7; 14 nucleotides agree with TRBD2. The read finishes 3 residues shy of the CDR3 end, and the germline J gene is used to complete it. This CDR3 contains 17 residues. The V gene end was trimmed by 0 bases and the J gene end by 6 bases; junction bases not matched to a gene: 8. The germline V gene encodes CDR1 SGHRS and CDR2 YFSETQ.